What follows are 14 T cell receptor beta chains derived from one specimen sequenced in a study of blood T cells in healthy people across ages. PCR was performed a second time for about 6 to 11 cycles using a sample-barcoded 5' primer and a J-beta primer mix. TCRdb re-called the 5' RACE reads with MiXCR, one entry per CDR3 protein. This sample carries more than 450,000 distinct CDR3 sequences, 25% to 35% of them seen once, and the ten largest clones take roughly 3.5%. This sample was also put to use in a study of T cells of mothers and their children.

Sequenced: blood. All receptors come from a boy between 2 and 15 years old in good health.

This clonotype was detected a few times. The V call is TRBV5-1, the J call TRBJ2-5, with D possibly TRBD2 on 5 matching bases. The end of the DNA is better explained by TRBJ2-1, so the J call may be wrong. Germline V CDR1 and CDR2: SGHRS, YFSETQ. The CDR3 extends over 13 amino acids. CDR3 nucleotide sequence: TGCGCCAGCAGCTCCACTAGCTACAATGAGCAGTTCTTC. It specifies CASSSTSYNEQFF.

This clonotype was picked up a small number of times. The chain couples TRBV4-3 to TRBJ2-7, with no clear D. The CDR3 totals 15 residues. Trimming left V 1 base short and J 2 bases short, with 12 bases between. Germline-derived CDR1 and CDR2 are LGHNA and YSLEER. The CDR3 coding sequence is TGCGCCAGCAGCCAAGGCCGCAACGGAGCCTACGAGCAGTACTTC. This codes for CASSQGRNGAYEQYF.

This chain links TRBV13 with TRBJ2-1, with TRBD2 as a possible D gene (6 bases). Trimming cost V 4 bases and J 10 bases, with 17 bases left between them. Germline values: CDR1 PRHDT, CDR2 FYEKMQ (reference sequence). The CDR3 consists of 14 residues. The CDR3 here is CASSSDDGEDEQFF. CDR3 nucleotides: TGTGCCAGCAGCTCCGACGACGGGGAGGACGAGCAGTTCTTC. The full variable domain, rest sourced from reference TRBV13 and TRBJ2-1, is AAGVIQSPRHLIKEKRETATLKCYPIPRHDTVYWYQQGPGQDPQFLISFYEKMQSDKGSIPDRFSAQQFSDYHSELNMSSLELGDSALYFCASSSDDGEDEQFFGPGTRLTVL.

This clonotype has just a few counts. This chain links TRBV10-2 with TRBJ2-5; the match to TRBD2 covers 7 bases. From germline, CDR1 is WSHSY and CDR2 SAAADI. The CDR3 loop spans 14 amino acids. V trimming: 6 bases; J trimming: 4 bases; junction bases outside the gene matches: 8. The CDR3 DNA reads as TGCGCCAGCAGGGAGCGGGGACTGGGAGAGACCCAGTACTTC. Protein: CASRERGLGETQYF.

The chain recombines TRBV19 with TRBJ1-5, with a weak D call TRBD1 (6 bases). V gave up 2 bases and J gave up 0 bases, with 11 bases separating them. The CDR3 loop spans 16 amino acids. The germline CDR1 and CDR2 sequences are LNHDA and SQIVND (reference sequence). CDR3 sequence: CASSIRRGNSNQPQHF. The CDR3 nucleotides are TGTGCCAGTAGTATAAGGAGGGGGAATAGCAATCAGCCCCAGCATTTT.

The DNA for the CDR3 is TGTGCCAGCAGTTCTTCCCACAGGGGCGAGCAGTACTTC. Translated: CASSSSHRGEQYF. The V call is TRBV12-3 or TRBV12-4, the J call TRBJ2-7; TRBD1 matches 7 bases. The length of the CDR3 is 13 residues. J was trimmed by 6 bases and V by 4 bases; bases with no gene match: 6.

This sequence joins TRBV7-9 and TRBJ2-6; D possibly corresponds to TRBD2 (5 bases). CDR1 and CDR2 from the germline V gene are SEHNR and FQNEAQ (reference sequence). The CDR3 contains 15 residues. The V and J ends lost 9 bases and 5 bases respectively, with 17 bases between them. The CDR3 bases are TGTGCCAGTAGTCGGAGGCTGTCTCGGGCCAACGTCCTGACTTTC. Its translation is CASSRRLSRANVLTF.

This sequence joins TRBV21-1 and TRBJ1-4. TRBV21-1 is given as a pseudogene. The CDR3 runs to 16 residues. DNA for the CDR3: TGTGCCAGCAGCAATCATGAGGACCGACCTAATGAAAAACTGTTTTTT. It encodes CASSNHEDRPNEKLFF.

This clonotype has a handful of counts. Its ends do not fully match the called genes, so a read error is possible. The chain links TRBV15 to TRBJ2-5; TRBD2 agrees at 11 bases. Germline CDR1 is LNHNV and CDR2 is YYDKDF (reference sequence). The CDR3 loop spans 12 amino acids. The CDR3, as DNA: TGTGCCACCAGTGGACTAGCGGGCATAAGGTTCTTC. It translates to CATSGLAGIRFF.

The genes are TRBV7-2 and TRBJ1-1; D gene ambiguous. Per germline, CDR1 SGHTA and CDR2 FQGNSA. Trimming took 2 bases from V and 5 from J, leaving 12 bases between them. This CDR3 is 14 amino acids long. In nucleotides, the CDR3 is TGTGCCAGCAGCTTAAAAGGGTATGGAACTGAAGCTTTCTTT. This sequence encodes CASSLKGYGTEAFF.

This chain joins TRBV20-1 and TRBJ2-1; D unresolved. CDR3 length: 13 residues. In germline, CDR1 is DFQATT, CDR2 SNEGSKA (reference sequence). Trimming cost V 4 bases and J 4 bases, with 11 bases left between them. The DNA for the CDR3 is TGCAGTGCTAATTTTGGGCCTTACAATGAGCAGTTCTTC. It codes for CSANFGPYNEQFF.

In its sample, this clonotype was seen a few times. CDR3 nucleotide sequence: TGTGCCAGCAGCTACAGGGAGACCAAAAACATTCAGTACTTC. Its protein is CASSYRETKNIQYF. J is TRBJ2-4 and V is TRBV5-4; TRBD1 might be the D (6 bases). V was trimmed by 3 bases and J by 2 bases, leaving 9 bases between them. The CDR3 has 14 residues. Germline V gene data show CDR1 as SGHNT and CDR2 as YYREEE (reference sequence).

This chain uses TRBV10-3 with TRBJ2-2; D is uncertain. Germline V lookup: CDR1 ENHRY, CDR2 SYGVKD. V lost 1 base to trimming and J lost 0 bases, with 12 bases between them. The CDR3 runs to 17 residues. CDR3 DNA: TGTGCCATCAGTGAGTTTAAAGGCAGGACGAACACCGGGGAGCTGTTTTTT. It encodes CAISEFKGRTNTGELFF.

This sequence joins TRBV6-6 and TRBJ2-5; possibly TRBD1 or TRBD2 for D (5 bases each). CDR1 and CDR2 from the germline V gene are MNHNY and SVGAGI (reference sequence). The CDR3 is 17 residues long. V was trimmed by 0 bases and J by 2 bases, leaving 16 bases between them. DNA of the CDR3: TGTGCCAGCAGTTACTCGAGAGGGGCTAGGGGTCAAGAGACCCAGTACTTC. Translating gives CASSYSRGARGQETQYF.